This record looks at one T cell receptor beta chain sequence and its context. The antigen this receptor binds is unknown. No much larger clonotype is one base removed from it; base qualities were not supplied. These data are taken from a study of T cell responses to AZD1222 COVID-19 vaccine (dated by TCRdb to the early 2020s). At the level of the whole study: AZD1222 recipients given second doses at about 4 weeks or at about 12 weeks were pooled, since spike-specific TCR depth and breadth were not found to differ between the two schedules. TCR sequencing covered over 230 trial participants: 200 to 210 given two doses of AZD1222 and around 26 given two doses of MenACWY control vaccine. Trial participants were enrolled by age into subgroups of 18-55, 56-69 and 70-plus years, and roughly 160, 29 and 62 TCR-sequenced participants, respectively, were included in these subgroups. Study-wide conclusions, independent of this receptor: The whole spike protein was spanned by vaccine-associated CD4 TCRs, and dominant responses were seen in regions 160-218 and 743-854. Reportedly, close to half of the unique spike-specific TCRs recognized epitopes lying outside the regions that are mutated in the B.1.351 and B.1.1.7 variants. Because no samples from the day 14 peak response were available, repertoires could be characterized only after the peak T cell response. Conclusions about previously exposed vaccinees are limited, since just six AZD1222 recipients were seropositive for SARS-CoV-2 at baseline. Participants were mostly white British, with more females than males. The authors suggested clonal diversity may have been underestimated. Spike-specific TCR breadth and depth rose significantly after two AZD1222 doses compared with day 0 and with MenACWY recipients. The 56-69-year group was small, and its depth increase did not reach significance, likely because of low power.

Trimming leaves V shorter by 4 bases and J shorter by 7 bases, with the junction holding 12 bases beyond the gene matches. Per the germline V gene (reference sequence), LNHDA is the CDR1 and SQIVND is the CDR2. The CDR3, from cysteine to phenylalanine, totals 16 residues. Of all the DNA, just the CDR3 is kept, 48 bases in frame from base 1. The CDR3 regions of human TCRbeta chains were analyzed by immunosequencing. In the authors' own workflow: Repertoire TCRs were checked for matches against a reference library of SARS-CoV-2-specific TCRs that had been generated using the MIRA antigen-specificity platform. Breadth meant the fraction of unique TCRs that were SARS-CoV-2-associated, whereas depth meant the fraction of total T cells that were SARS-CoV-2-associated. Using the MIRA data, every spike-specific TCR was mapped to the spike region that the TCR reacted to and assigned to either a CD4 or a CD8 class. Log10-transformed breadth and depth values were compared by one-way ANOVA with Sidak's multiple comparisons tests. This immuneACCESS table, as held by TCRdb, lists in-frame sequences with V and J called but not all clones. Of the missing ones, under half trace to an unresolved V gene in checked studies; the others have no known cause. V and J calls and clone size follow that table, whereas D and trimming were derived from the DNA. This sample lists some 100,000 clones; about nine tenths were detected once. 5% to 5.5% of the sample lies in the top ten.

What this sample's time point label stands for: baseline before first vaccination. Vaccinee samples came from UK trials COV001 and COV002, including a single-blind randomized controlled phase 2/3 trial of AZD1222 (ChAdOx1 nCoV-19) in healthy adults. Trial participant PBMC samples were collected at day 0 and day 28 after the second dose for TCRbeta chain sequencing. The receptor was derived from an adult in good health. This specimen consisted of peripheral blood, obtained on day 0 of AZD1222 vaccination. The chain uses TRBV19 and TRBJ2-1; TRBD1 matches 8 bases in the middle. The DNA is TGTGCCAGTAGTAGAAAGGGACAGGATCTAAGGAATGAGCAGTTCTTC. It codes for CASSRKGQDLRNEQFF.